The 6 T cell receptor beta chains in this list originate from one sample, sequenced in a study of patients and donors after allogeneic stem cell transplantation. TCRdb ran MiXCR on the RT-PCR reads and lists one entry per CDR3 protein. The sample has about 12,000 distinct CDR3 sequences, under 30% seen once. Material for sequencing was blood, either unsorted or a sorted T cell fraction (not recorded which). Receptor source: a human donor who was either an allogeneic HSCT recipient or a stem cell or donor lymphocyte infusion donor (not recorded which). It is not recorded whose cells these are; they may come from a transplant donor.

The gene calls are TRBV28 and TRBJ2-7; TRBD2 aligns across 10 bases. V was pared by 6 bases and J by 3 bases, with 17 bases of the junction left unmatched. The CDR3 loop spans 18 amino acids. Germline CDR1 is MDHEN and CDR2 is SYDVKM. The CDR3 DNA reads as TGTGCCAGCAGCCTTGCCTCCGGACTAGCGGTAGGGGGCTACGAGCAGTACTTC. This codes for CASSLASGLAVGGYEQYF.

The chain has TRBV28 and TRBJ2-5; D assignment may be TRBD1 or TRBD2 (5 bases each). CDR1 is MDHEN and CDR2 is SYDVKM in the germline V gene. CDR3 length: 15 residues. V was clipped by 5 bases and J by 2 bases, with 15 bases between them. CDR3 sequence (DNA): TGTGCCAGCAGTGGGGCCATGGGGGTACAAGAGACCCAGTACTTC. Translation: CASSGAMGVQETQYF.

A remark on this clonotype: With a much larger clone just one base away, this may be a read error. V and J are TRBV7-8 and TRBJ1-3, with D perhaps TRBD1 (5 bases). V was clipped by 2 bases and J by 8 bases, with 22 bases between them. This CDR3 has 17 residues. Germline V gene lookup returns CDR1 SGHVS and CDR2 FQNEAQ. The CDR3 bases are TGTGCCAGCAGCTTATGGGACGACAGAGTAAAGGGAGACACCATATATTTT. Translated, it gives CASSLWDDRVKGDTIYF.

This clonotype appeared a few times. V is TRBV5-1 and J is TRBJ1-1, with D possibly being TRBD1 (5 bases). CDR1 and CDR2 (germline): SGHRS, YFSETQ. Between the trimmed V and J ends, which lost 7 bases and 2 bases, there was a span of 12 bases. This CDR3 contains 13 residues. The CDR3 DNA reads TGCGCCAGCGGCAGGGAGTACAACACTGAAGCTTTCTTT. This codes for CASGREYNTEAFF.

The J gene is TRBJ1-2, the V gene TRBV30, with D uncertain. Germline values: CDR1 GTSNPN, CDR2 SVGIG (reference sequence). The CDR3 spans 12 residues. The V end was cut by 2 bases, the J end by 4 bases, with 8 bases between. The CDR3 DNA is TGTGCCTGGAGTAGGACTGGCTATGGCTACACCTTC. This codes for CAWSRTGYGYTF.

This clonotype showed up just a few times. V gene TRBV19 combines with J gene TRBJ1-2; D perhaps matches TRBD1 (6 bases). Germline V gene lookup returns CDR1 LNHDA and CDR2 SQIVND (reference sequence). With 8 bases removed from V and 5 bases from J, the gap between germline ends came to 15 bases. This CDR3 is 13 amino acids long. The DNA of the CDR3 is TGTGCCAGTCGGGACACAACGGAGTATGGCTACACCTTC. Translated: CASRDTTEYGYTF.